This TCR beta chain was retrieved from a study of T cells expressing NK-cell markers. Making the TCR beta cDNA relied on 5'RACE template switching with UMIs. TCRdb reprocessed the 5' RACE reads and keeps a single row for each CDR3 protein, giving no DNA. The sample shows 300,000 to 500,000 distinct CDR3 sequences, and about 10% sits with its ten largest clones. Germline loops: CDR1 SGHRS, CDR2 YFSETQ. This CDR3 is built from 12 residues. This receptor was taken from a woman in her 50s in good health. The sequencing sample was made of blood T cells: a sorted CD56 or NKG2C T cell subset, CD4+ or CD8+ T cells, or bulk PBMC T cells (not recorded which). The J gene is TRBJ2-7, the V gene TRBV5-1. CDR3 amino acids: CASSPQPTEQYF.